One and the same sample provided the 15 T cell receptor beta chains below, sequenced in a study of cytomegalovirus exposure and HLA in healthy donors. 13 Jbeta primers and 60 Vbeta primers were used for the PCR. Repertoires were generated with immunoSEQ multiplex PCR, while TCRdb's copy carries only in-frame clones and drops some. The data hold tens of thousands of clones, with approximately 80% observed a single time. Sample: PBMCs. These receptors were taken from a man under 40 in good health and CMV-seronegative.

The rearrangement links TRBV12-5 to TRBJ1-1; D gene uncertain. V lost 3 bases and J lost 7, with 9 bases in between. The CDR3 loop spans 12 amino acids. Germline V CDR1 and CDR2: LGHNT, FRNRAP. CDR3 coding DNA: TGTGCTAGTGGTTTAAAACTTAATGAAGCTTTCTTT. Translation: CASGLKLNEAFF.

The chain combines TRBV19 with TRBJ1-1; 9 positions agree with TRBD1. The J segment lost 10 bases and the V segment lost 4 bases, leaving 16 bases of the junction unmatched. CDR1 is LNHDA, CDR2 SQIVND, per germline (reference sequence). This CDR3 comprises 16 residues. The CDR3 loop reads CASSTQTGQGLGGAFF. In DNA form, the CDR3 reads TGTGCCAGTAGTACCCAAACGGGACAGGGATTAGGAGGAGCTTTCTTT.

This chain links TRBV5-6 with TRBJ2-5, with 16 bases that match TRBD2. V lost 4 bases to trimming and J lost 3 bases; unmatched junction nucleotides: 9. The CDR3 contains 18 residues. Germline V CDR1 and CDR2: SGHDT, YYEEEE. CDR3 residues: CASSLPGTSGGAKETQYF. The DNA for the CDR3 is TGTGCCAGCAGCCTACCCGGGACTAGCGGGGGGGCTAAAGAGACCCAGTACTTC.

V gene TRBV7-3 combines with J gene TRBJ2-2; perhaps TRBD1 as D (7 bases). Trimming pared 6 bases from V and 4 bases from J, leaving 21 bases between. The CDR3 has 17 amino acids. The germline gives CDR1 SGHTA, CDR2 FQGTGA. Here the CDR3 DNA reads TGTGCCAGCAGGTCCAGAGGGGGCGGGGCATCCACCGGGGAGCTGTTTTTT. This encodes CASRSRGGGASTGELFF.

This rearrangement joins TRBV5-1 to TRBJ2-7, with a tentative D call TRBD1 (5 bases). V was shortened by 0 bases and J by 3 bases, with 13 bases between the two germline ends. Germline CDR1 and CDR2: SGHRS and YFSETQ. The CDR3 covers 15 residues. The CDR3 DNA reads TGCGCCAGCAGCTTGGCCGCAGGGAACCACTACGAGCAGTACTTC. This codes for CASSLAAGNHYEQYF.

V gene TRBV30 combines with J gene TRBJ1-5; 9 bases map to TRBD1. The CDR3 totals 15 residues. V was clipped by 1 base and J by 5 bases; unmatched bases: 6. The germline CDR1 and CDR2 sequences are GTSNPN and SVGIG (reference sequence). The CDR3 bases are TGTGCCTGGAGTGCCGTCGACAGGGGGTATCAGCCCCAGCATTTT. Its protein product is CAWSAVDRGYQPQHF.

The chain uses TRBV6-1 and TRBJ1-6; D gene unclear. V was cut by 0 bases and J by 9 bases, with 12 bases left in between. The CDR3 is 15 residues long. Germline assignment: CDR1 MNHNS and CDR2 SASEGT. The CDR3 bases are TGTGCCAGCAGTGAAGCCCCCCGGGGAAGTTCACCCCTCCACTTT. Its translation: CASSEAPRGSSPLHF.

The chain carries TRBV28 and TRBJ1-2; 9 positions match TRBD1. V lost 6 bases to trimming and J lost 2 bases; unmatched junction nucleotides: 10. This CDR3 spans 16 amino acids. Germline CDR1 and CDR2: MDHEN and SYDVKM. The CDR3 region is CASRLHWTGENYGYTF. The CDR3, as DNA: TGTGCCAGCAGGCTTCACTGGACAGGGGAGAACTATGGCTACACCTTC.

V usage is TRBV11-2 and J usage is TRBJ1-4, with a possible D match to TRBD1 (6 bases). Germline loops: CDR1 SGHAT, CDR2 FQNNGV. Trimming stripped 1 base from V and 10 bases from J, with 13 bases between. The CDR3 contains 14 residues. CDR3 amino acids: CASSLAGTIGKLFF. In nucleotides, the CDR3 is TGTGCCAGCAGCTTAGCTGGGACAATCGGAAAACTGTTTTTT.

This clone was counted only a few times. For the CDR3, the DNA is TGTGCCAGCAGCCCCGGACATCTGAACACTGAAGCTTTCTTT. Translated: CASSPGHLNTEAFF. The rearrangement links TRBV4-2 to TRBJ1-1, with D maybe TRBD1 (5 bases). The V end was cut by 4 bases, the J end by 0 bases, with 9 bases between. Per germline, CDR1 LGHNA and CDR2 YNFKEQ. This CDR3 has 14 residues.

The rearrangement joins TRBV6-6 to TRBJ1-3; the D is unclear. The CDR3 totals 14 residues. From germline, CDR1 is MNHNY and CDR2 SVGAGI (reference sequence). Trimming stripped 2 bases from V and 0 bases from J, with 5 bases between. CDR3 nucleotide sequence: TGTGCCAGCAGTTACGGCAGCTCTGGAAACACCATATATTTT. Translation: CASSYGSSGNTIYF.

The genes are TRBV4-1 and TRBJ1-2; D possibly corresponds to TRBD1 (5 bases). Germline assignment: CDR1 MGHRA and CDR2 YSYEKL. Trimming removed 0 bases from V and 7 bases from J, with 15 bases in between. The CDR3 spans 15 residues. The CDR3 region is CASSQDPVGRGGYTF. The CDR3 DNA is TGCGCCAGCAGCCAAGACCCGGTCGGAAGGGGTGGCTACACCTTC.

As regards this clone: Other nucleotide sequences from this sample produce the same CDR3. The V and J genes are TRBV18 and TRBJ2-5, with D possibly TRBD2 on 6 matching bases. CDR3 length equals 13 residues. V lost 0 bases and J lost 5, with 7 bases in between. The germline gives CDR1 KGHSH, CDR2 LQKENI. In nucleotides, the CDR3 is TGTGCCAGCTCACCACCCCGGGGGGAGACCCAGTACTTC. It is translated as CASSPPRGETQYF.

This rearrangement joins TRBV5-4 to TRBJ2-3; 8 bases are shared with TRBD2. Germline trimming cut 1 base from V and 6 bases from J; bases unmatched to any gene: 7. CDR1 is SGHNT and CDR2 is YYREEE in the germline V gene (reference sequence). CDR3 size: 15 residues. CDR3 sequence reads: CASSLTSGGSDTQYF. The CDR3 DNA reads TGTGCCAGCAGCTTGACCAGCGGGGGTTCGGATACGCAGTATTTT.

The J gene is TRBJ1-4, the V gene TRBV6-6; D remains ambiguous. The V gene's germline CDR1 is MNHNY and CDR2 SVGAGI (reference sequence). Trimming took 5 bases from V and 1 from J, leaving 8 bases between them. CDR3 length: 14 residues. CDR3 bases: TGTGCCAGCAGTCAACGACAAACTAATGAAAAACTGTTTTTT. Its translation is CASSQRQTNEKLFF.